The clone carrying this T cell receptor (beta chain) was seen a few times. Its antigen is not identified. The sample originates from a study of early T cells in non-severe SARS-CoV-2 infection. Turning to the study itself: Sequencing of unsorted whole blood was done on bulk RNA, leaving chains unpaired. The study, taken as a whole, reports: Matches to VDJdb favored anti-spike CD8 responses and missed private and CD4 specificities.

Germline CDR1 GTSNPN, CDR2 SVGIG (reference sequence). The CDR3 has 14 residues. The V gene lost 3 bases and the J gene lost 1 base, with 12 bases spanning the gap. Using its own MiXCR run on the 5' RACE reads, TCRdb lists one record per CDR3 protein. The table includes about 100,000 distinct CDR3 sequences, around 14% detected once. This receptor was taken from an adult who was a healthcare worker with PCR-confirmed SARS-CoV-2 infection or an uninfected control (not recorded which). The chain combines TRBV30 with TRBJ1-1, with no clear D. Input material: whole blood. The CDR3 here is CAWRDLLWNTEAFF. As DNA, the CDR3 is TGTGCCTGGAGGGACCTTCTCTGGAACACTGAAGCTTTCTTT.